These 5 T cell receptor beta chains were sequenced from one sample in a study of technical replicates of blood from a few donors. Some clones are missing from TCRdb's copy, which holds only in-frame ones; the method was immunoSEQ multiplex PCR. The data contain about 71,000 clones, 95% to 97% of them seen just once; the ten biggest clones take up less than 0.25%. The sample was T cells isolated from PBMCs. These receptors were taken from a human donor in good health.

Here the CDR3 DNA reads TGCGCCAGCAGAACTTGGGGGGGCTATGGCTACACCTTC. This gives the protein CASRTWGGYGYTF. The chain employs TRBV5-1 and TRBJ1-2, with D possibly matching TRBD1 (5 bases). Germline CDR1 is SGHRS and CDR2 is YFSETQ. Trimming shortened V by 5 bases and J by 4 bases, and 12 bases separated the two germline ends. The CDR3 has 13 residues.

The chain combines TRBV5-4 with TRBJ2-1; D is undetermined. Germline V gene lookup returns CDR1 SGHNT and CDR2 YYREEE (reference sequence). The CDR3 loop spans 12 amino acids. Trimming pared 0 bases from V and 7 bases from J, leaving 5 bases between. CDR3 DNA: TGTGCCAGCAGCTTGGCCCAGAATGAGCAGTTCTTC. Amino acid sequence: CASSLAQNEQFF.

This chain joins TRBV5-1 and TRBJ2-5; 12 bases are a match to TRBD2. Germline CDR1 reads SGHRS; CDR2 reads YFSETQ. V dropped 7 bases and J dropped 2; count of bases not matched to a gene: 6. The CDR3 is 15 residues long. Here the CDR3 reads CASLQTSGGQETQYF. The CDR3 nucleotides read TGCGCCAGCCTGCAAACTAGCGGGGGGCAAGAGACCCAGTACTTC.

With respect to this clone: Germline and junction disagree at one end, which may indicate a read error. The gene calls are TRBV5-5 and TRBJ1-1; D not certain. Germline CDR1 SGHKS, CDR2 YYEKEE (reference sequence). This CDR3 has 11 residues. The CDR3, as DNA: TGTGCCAGCAGCTTGGATGAGGGCGGACCATTT. It translates to CASSLDEGGPF.

The genes are TRBV6-1 and TRBJ2-3, with TRBD2 matching 7 bases. Trimming took 0 bases from V and 5 from J; bases not matched to a gene: 2. The germline V gene has CDR1 MNHNS and CDR2 SASEGT. CDR3 length equals 14 residues. CDR3 nucleotides: TGTGCCAGCAGTGAAGCGGCGGGAGAAGATACGCAGTATTTT. Encoded protein: CASSEAAGEDTQYF.